In its sample, the clone carrying this T cell receptor beta chain was seen a few times. Via MiXCR, TCRdb re-called the 5' RACE reads, giving one row per CDR3 protein. The sample contains tens of thousands of distinct CDR3 sequences, over 4% of which appear only once. This record comes from a study of early T cells in non-severe SARS-CoV-2 infection. Germline CDR1 and CDR2: SGHAT and FQNNGV. Trimming removed 3 bases at V and 2 bases at J, with 11 bases between. The CDR3 loop spans 15 amino acids. The TCR was taken from an adult who was a healthcare worker with PCR-confirmed SARS-CoV-2 infection or an uninfected control (not recorded which). V is TRBV11-2 and J is TRBJ1-3; D remains ambiguous. Source material: whole blood. CDR3 sequence reads: CASSLSSGAGNTIYF. Written as DNA, the CDR3 is TGTGCCAGCAGCTTGAGCTCGGGAGCTGGAAACACCATATATTTT.